A single sample is the source of the 8 T cell receptor beta chains below, sequenced in a study of blood T cell repertoires in COVID-19. TCRdb's copy holds only in-frame clones and misses some; the assay was immunoSEQ multiplex PCR. The sample yields about 260,000 clones, roughly 86% seen once. The sequenced material came from peripheral blood. Receptors were obtained from a woman in her fifties or sixties with acute or convalescent COVID-19.

The genes are TRBV28 and TRBJ1-4; 9 bases fit TRBD1. Trimming at V came to 1 base and at J to 4 bases, leaving 1 base not matched to a gene. The CDR3 is made up of 15 amino acids. The germline gives CDR1 MDHEN, CDR2 SYDVKM. DNA of the CDR3: TGTGCCAGCAGTTTATTGGGACAGGGTAATGAAAAACTGTTTTTT. It specifies CASSLLGQGNEKLFF. The whole variable domain, filled in from reference TRBV28 and TRBJ1-4, reads DVKVTQSSRYLVKRTGEKVFLECVQDMDHENMFWYRQDPGLGLRLIYFSYDVKMKEKGDIPEGYSVSREKKERFSLILESASTNQTSMYLCASSLLGQGNEKLFFGSGTQLSVL.

The gene calls are TRBV13 and TRBJ2-7; 7 bases are a match to TRBD1. There are 14 residues in the CDR3. Germline loops: CDR1 PRHDT, CDR2 FYEKMQ (reference sequence). V was pared by 5 bases and J by 1 base, with 5 bases of the junction left unmatched. The chain's CDR3 is CASSRQGKSYEQYF. The CDR3 DNA follows: TGTGCCAGCAGCCGACAGGGAAAATCCTACGAGCAGTACTTC.

The V gene is TRBV10-2, the J gene TRBJ2-1; 8 bases agree with TRBD2. V shed 6 bases and J 5 bases; nucleotides not matched to a gene: 6. Looked up from germline, CDR1 is WSHSY and CDR2 is SAAADI. This CDR3 comprises 14 residues. The CDR3: CASRWSGSDNEQFF. CDR3 DNA: TGCGCCAGCAGATGGAGCGGGAGTGACAATGAGCAGTTCTTC.

The V and J genes are TRBV5-4 and TRBJ2-1; 10 nucleotides line up with TRBD2. The CDR3 totals 14 residues. J was trimmed by 5 bases and V by 3 bases; bases with no gene match: 2. Germline values: CDR1 SGHNT, CDR2 YYREEE (reference sequence). The CDR3 DNA reads TGTGCCAGCAGCTGGACTAGCGGAAACAATGAGCAGTTCTTC. Amino acid sequence: CASSWTSGNNEQFF.

V usage is TRBV5-1 and J usage is TRBJ2-1; TRBD2 agrees at 9 bases. Germline trimming cut 1 base from V and 4 bases from J; bases unmatched to any gene: 12. CDR3 size: 18 residues. Germline V gives CDR1 SGHRS, CDR2 YFSETQ. The DNA for the CDR3 is TGCGCCAGCAGCTTGTCGGCGGGAGGGCCGGTTAGATACAATGAGCAGTTCTTC. Its translation: CASSLSAGGPVRYNEQFF.

This clone was counted a single time. The gene calls are TRBV28 and TRBJ2-4; the D is unclear. The CDR3 has 14 amino acids. Germline V gene data show CDR1 as MDHEN and CDR2 as SYDVKM. V was trimmed by 7 bases and J by 6 bases, leaving 16 bases between them. The CDR3 bases are TGTGCCAGCACCTCGGGTAGTTCAAGAAACATTCAGTACTTC. It codes for CASTSGSSRNIQYF.

The chain employs TRBV7-9 and TRBJ2-1; 7 positions match TRBD1. This CDR3 spans 17 amino acids. V shed 1 base, J shed 5 bases, and the junction held 11 bases outside the gene matches. From germline, CDR1 is SEHNR and CDR2 FQNEAQ (reference sequence). CDR3 loop: CASSLVRWTGDNNEQFF. The CDR3 DNA reads TGTGCCAGCAGCTTAGTCCGATGGACAGGTGACAACAATGAGCAGTTCTTC.

The chain carries TRBV6-2 or TRBV6-3 and TRBJ2-3; the D gene is possibly TRBD1 (6 bases). Germline V gene lookup returns CDR1 MNHEY and CDR2 SVGEGT. V shed 5 bases and J shed 1 base, with 13 bases lying between them. The CDR3 spans 15 residues. As DNA, the CDR3 is TGTGCCAGCAGTGTCCTAGACAGGCGCACAGATACGCAGTATTTT. This codes for CASSVLDRRTDTQYF.